Included here is one T cell receptor (beta chain) sequence, with context. This entry is derived from a study of PD-L1 blockade in urothelial cancer. Repertoires were generated with immunoSEQ multiplex PCR, while TCRdb's copy carries only in-frame clones and drops some. Seen here are 85,000 to 100,000 clones, roughly 84% observed once, and the top ten hold 2% to 2.5%. The time point is: pretreatment peripheral blood. The V gene end was trimmed by 6 bases and the J gene end by 4 bases; junction bases not matched to a gene: 9. CDR3 size: 17 residues. Per germline, CDR1 MDHEN and CDR2 SYDVKM. The receptor was derived from a man in his 60s with urothelial cancer. Specimen: PBMCs, collected around atezolizumab (anti-PD-L1) treatment. The V call is TRBV28, the J call TRBJ2-6, with 10 bases identical to TRBD1. The CDR3 DNA sequence: TGTGCCAGCAGCCCGACAGGGGGCCTAGGGGGGGCCAACGTCCTGACTTTC. Its translation: CASSPTGGLGGANVLTF.